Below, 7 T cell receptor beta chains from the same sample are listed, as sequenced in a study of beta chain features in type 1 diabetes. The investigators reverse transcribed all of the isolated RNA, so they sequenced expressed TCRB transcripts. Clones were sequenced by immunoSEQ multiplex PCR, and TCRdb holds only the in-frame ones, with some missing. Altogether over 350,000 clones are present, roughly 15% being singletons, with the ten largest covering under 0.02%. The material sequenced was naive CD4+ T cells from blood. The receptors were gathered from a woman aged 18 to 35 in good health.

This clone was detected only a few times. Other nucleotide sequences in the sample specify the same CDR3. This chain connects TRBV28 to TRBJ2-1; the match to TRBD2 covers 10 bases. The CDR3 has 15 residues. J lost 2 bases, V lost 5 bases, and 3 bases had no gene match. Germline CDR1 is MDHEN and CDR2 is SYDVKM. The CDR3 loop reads CASSPSGRAYNEQFF. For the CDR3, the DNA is TGTGCCAGCAGTCCAAGCGGGAGGGCCTACAATGAGCAGTTCTTC.

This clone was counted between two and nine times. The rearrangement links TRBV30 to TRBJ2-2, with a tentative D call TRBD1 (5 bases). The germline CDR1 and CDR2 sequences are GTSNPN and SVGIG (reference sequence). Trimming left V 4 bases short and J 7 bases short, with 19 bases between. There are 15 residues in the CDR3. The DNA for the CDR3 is TGTGCCTGGACCCTGAACTTTAGGGGTATCGGGGAGCTGTTTTTT. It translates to CAWTLNFRGIGELFF.

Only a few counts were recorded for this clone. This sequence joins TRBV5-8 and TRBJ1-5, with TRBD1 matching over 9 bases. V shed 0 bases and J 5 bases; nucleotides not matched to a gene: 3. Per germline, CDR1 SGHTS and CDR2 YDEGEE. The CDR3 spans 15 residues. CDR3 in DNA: TGTGCCAGCAGCTTGGGGACAGGGGTTGATCAGCCCCAGCATTTT. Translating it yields CASSLGTGVDQPQHF.

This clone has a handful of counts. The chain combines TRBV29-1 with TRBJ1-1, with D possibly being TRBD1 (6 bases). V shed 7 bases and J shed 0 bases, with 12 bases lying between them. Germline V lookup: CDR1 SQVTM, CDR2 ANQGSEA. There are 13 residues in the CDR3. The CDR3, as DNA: TGCAGCGGCTACAGGGCCCTGAACACTGAAGCTTTCTTT. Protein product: CSGYRALNTEAFF.

The CDR3 sequence is CASGDRGLSDTQYF. CDR3 nucleotides: TGTGCCAGCGGGGACAGGGGATTATCAGATACGCAGTATTTT. The chain carries TRBV19 and TRBJ2-3; TRBD1 matches at 10 bases. Germline V gene sequence: CDR1 LNHDA, CDR2 SQIVND (reference sequence). The V segment lost 9 bases and the J segment 4 bases; nucleotides outside the gene matches: 7. The length of the CDR3 is 14 residues.

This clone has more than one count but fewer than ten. In DNA, the CDR3 is TGTGCCAGCAGCCTGACTAGCGCTAGCACAGATACGCAGTATTTT. It encodes CASSLTSASTDTQYF. The chain links TRBV4-2 to TRBJ2-3, with TRBD2 matching over 8 bases. The CDR3 totals 15 residues. Germline lookup yields CDR1 LGHNA and CDR2 YNFKEQ. The V segment lost 4 bases and the J segment 0 bases; nucleotides outside the gene matches: 3.

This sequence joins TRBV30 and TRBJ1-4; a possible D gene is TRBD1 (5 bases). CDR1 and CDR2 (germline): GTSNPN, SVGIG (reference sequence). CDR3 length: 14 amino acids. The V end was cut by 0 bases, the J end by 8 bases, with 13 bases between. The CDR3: CAWSVGMGPEKLFF. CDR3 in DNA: TGTGCCTGGAGTGTAGGGATGGGGCCCGAAAAACTGTTTTTT.